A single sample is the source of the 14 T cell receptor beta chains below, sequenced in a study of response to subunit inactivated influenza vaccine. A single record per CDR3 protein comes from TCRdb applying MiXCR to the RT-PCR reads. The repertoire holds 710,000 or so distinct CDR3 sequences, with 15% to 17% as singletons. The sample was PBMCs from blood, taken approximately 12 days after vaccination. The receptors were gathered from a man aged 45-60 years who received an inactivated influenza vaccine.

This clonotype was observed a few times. In DNA form, the CDR3 reads TGTGCCAGCAGCACCAAGGCTATCGTCGACAGGTTCGAAAAACTGTTTTTT. It translates to CASSTKAIVDRFEKLFF. The chain links TRBV7-3 to TRBJ1-4, with D perhaps TRBD1 (6 bases). V gave up 5 bases and J gave up 8 bases, with 24 bases separating them. In germline, CDR1 is SGHTA, CDR2 FQGTGA. The CDR3 consists of 17 residues.

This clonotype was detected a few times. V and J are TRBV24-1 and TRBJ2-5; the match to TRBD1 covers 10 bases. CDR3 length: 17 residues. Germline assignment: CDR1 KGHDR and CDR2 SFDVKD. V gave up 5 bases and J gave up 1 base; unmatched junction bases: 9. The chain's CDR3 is CATSAGTGATFQETQYF. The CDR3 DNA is TGTGCCACCAGTGCTGGGACAGGGGCGACATTCCAAGAGACCCAGTACTTC.

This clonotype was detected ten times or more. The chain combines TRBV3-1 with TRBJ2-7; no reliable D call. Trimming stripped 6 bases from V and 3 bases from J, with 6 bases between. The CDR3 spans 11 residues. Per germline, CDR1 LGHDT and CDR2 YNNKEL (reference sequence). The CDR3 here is CASSYRYEQYF. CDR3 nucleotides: TGTGCCAGCAGTTACCGCTACGAGCAGTACTTC.

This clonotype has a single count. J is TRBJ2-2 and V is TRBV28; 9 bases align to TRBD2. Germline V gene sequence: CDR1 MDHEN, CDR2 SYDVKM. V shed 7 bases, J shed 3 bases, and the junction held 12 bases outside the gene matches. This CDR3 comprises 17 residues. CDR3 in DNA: TGTGCCAGCATCGGGGGGCGGGAGGGCTGGTACACCGGGGAGCTGTTTTTT. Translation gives CASIGGREGWYTGELFF.

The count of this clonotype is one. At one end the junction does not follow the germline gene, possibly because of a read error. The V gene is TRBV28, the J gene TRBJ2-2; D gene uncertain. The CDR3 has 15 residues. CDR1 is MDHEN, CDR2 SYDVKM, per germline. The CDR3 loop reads CASSLITSGTEELFF. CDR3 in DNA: TGTGCCAGCAGTTTAATAACTTCGGGCACCGAGGAGCTGTTTTTT. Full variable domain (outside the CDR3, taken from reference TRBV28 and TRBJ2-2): DVKVTQSSRYLVKRTGEKVFLECVQDMDHENMFWYRQDPGLGLRLIYFSYDVKMKEKGDIPEGYSVSREKKERFSLILESASTNQTSMYLCASSLITSGTEELFFGEGSRLTVL.

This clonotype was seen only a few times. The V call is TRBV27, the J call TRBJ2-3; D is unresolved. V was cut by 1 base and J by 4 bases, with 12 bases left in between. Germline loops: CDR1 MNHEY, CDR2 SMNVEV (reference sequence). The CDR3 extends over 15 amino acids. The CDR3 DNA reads TGTGCCAGCAGTTTATTGGCTAGAGATTCAGATACGCAGTATTTT. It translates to CASSLLARDSDTQYF.

The CDR3, as DNA: TGCGCCAGCAGCCCATATACACGAACGAACACCGGGGAGCTGTTTTTT. It yields the protein CASSPYTRTNTGELFF. V and J are TRBV5-1 and TRBJ2-2, with D hard to call. CDR1 SGHRS and CDR2 YFSETQ come from the germline V gene. V dropped 4 bases and J dropped 0 bases, with 13 bases sitting between them. There are 16 residues in the CDR3.

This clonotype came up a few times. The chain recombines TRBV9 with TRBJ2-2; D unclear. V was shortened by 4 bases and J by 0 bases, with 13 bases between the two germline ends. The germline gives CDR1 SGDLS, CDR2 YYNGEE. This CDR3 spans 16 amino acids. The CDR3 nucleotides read TGTGCCAGCAGCATTTCAGCCAAACCGAACACCGGGGAGCTGTTTTTT. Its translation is CASSISAKPNTGELFF.

The CDR3: CSAREYAGQYNEQFF. DNA of the CDR3: TGCAGTGCTAGAGAGTACGCGGGACAGTACAATGAGCAGTTCTTC. V usage is TRBV20-1 and J usage is TRBJ2-1; maybe TRBD1 (7 bases). From germline, CDR1 is DFQATT and CDR2 SNEGSKA (reference sequence). The V and J ends lost 0 bases and 4 bases respectively, with 13 bases between them. The CDR3 consists of 15 residues.

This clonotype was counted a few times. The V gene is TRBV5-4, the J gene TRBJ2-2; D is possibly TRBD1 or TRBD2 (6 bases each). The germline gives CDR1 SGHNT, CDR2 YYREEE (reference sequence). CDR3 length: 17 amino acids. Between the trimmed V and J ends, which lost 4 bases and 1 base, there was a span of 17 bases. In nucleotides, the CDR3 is TGTGCCAGCAGCCCGGCGGTAGGAGGGGGGAACACCGGGGAGCTGTTTTTT. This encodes CASSPAVGGGNTGELFF.

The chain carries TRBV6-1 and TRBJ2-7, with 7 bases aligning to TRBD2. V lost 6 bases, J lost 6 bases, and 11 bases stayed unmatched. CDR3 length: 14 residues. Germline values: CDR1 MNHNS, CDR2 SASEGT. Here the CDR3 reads CASRVGEGGIEQYF. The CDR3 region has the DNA TGTGCCAGCAGGGTCGGGGAGGGAGGTATCGAGCAGTACTTC.

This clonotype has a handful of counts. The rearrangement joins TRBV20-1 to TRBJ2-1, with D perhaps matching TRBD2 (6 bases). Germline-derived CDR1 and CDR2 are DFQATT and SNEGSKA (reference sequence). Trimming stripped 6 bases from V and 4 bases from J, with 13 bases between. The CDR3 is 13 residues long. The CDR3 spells CSAEGGRYNEQFF. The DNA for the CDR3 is TGCAGTGCCGAAGGAGGGCGGTACAATGAGCAGTTCTTC.

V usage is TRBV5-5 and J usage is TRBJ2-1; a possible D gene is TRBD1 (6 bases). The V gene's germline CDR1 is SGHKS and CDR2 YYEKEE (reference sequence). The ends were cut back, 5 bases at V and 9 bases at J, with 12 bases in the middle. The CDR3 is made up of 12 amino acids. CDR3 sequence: CASSRTGSEQFF. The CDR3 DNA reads TGTGCCAGCAGTCGAACAGGGAGTGAGCAGTTCTTC.

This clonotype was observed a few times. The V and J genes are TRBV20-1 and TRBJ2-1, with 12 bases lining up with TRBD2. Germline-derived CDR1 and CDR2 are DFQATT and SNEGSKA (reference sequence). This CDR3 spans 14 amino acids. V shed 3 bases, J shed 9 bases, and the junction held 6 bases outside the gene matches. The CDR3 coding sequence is TGCAGTGCTAGGCTAGCGGGGGGGCTTAGTGAGCAGTTCTTC. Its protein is CSARLAGGLSEQFF.